Below, 27 T cell receptor beta chains from the same sample are listed, as sequenced in a study of cytomegalovirus exposure and HLA in healthy donors. Researchers ran the PCR with 60 Vbeta and 13 Jbeta primers. Libraries were prepared by immunoSEQ multiplex PCR; TCRdb keeps only in-frame clonotypes and omits some of them. The table has some 200,000 clones, approximately 78% seen once; the top ten hold less than 3%. The sequenced sample consisted of PBMCs. The source of these receptors is a woman in her thirties or forties in good health and CMV-seronegative.

The chain has TRBV14 and TRBJ2-2; D is possibly TRBD1 (5 bases). Trimming removed 0 bases at V and 4 bases at J, with 12 bases between. CDR3 length: 16 amino acids. Germline values: CDR1 SGHDN, CDR2 FVKESK. The CDR3 loop is CASSQERQPSTGELFF. CDR3 in DNA: TGTGCCAGCAGCCAAGAGCGACAGCCGTCCACCGGGGAGCTGTTTTTT.

The genes are TRBV14 and TRBJ2-5; tentatively, D is TRBD2 (6 bases). Trimming cost V 0 bases and J 2 bases, with 10 bases left between them. Germline-derived CDR1 and CDR2 are SGHDN and FVKESK. The CDR3 covers 15 residues. CDR3 sequence (DNA): TGTGCCAGCAGCCAAGATCGGCTAGCGCAAGAGACCCAGTACTTC. Translation gives CASSQDRLAQETQYF.

The V call is TRBV4-1, the J call TRBJ1-2; 9 nucleotides line up with TRBD1. There are 18 residues in the CDR3. V lost 0 bases to trimming and J lost 0 bases; unmatched junction nucleotides: 8. Germline CDR1 and CDR2: MGHRA and YSYEKL. DNA for the CDR3: TGCGCCAGCAGCCAAGATAGGGGGACAGGGAGAGCTAACTATGGCTACACCTTC. Translating gives CASSQDRGTGRANYGYTF.

The rearrangement links TRBV11-2 to TRBJ1-2; 9 bases are a match to TRBD1. With V trimmed by 5 bases and J by 4 bases, 5 bases remained unmatched. CDR1 and CDR2 from the germline V gene are SGHAT and FQNNGV. The CDR3 has 14 amino acids. The CDR3 protein is CASSRQTGGYGYTF. In DNA form, the CDR3 reads TGTGCCAGCAGCCGACAGACAGGGGGCTATGGCTACACCTTC. The full variable domain, rest sourced from reference TRBV11-2 and TRBJ1-2, is EAGVAQSPRYKIIEKRQSVAFWCNPISGHATLYWYQQILGQGPKLLIQFQNNGVVDDSQLPKDRFSAERLKGVDSTLKIQPAKLEDSAVYLCASSRQTGGYGYTFGSGTRLTVV.

The CDR3 loop is CASSLVVTSGPWGYNEQFF. DNA for the CDR3: TGTGCCAGCAGCTTGGTGGTGACTAGCGGACCATGGGGATACAATGAGCAGTTCTTC. The chain recombines TRBV5-6 with TRBJ2-1; 9 positions match TRBD2. This CDR3 is built from 19 residues. After removal of 0 bases from V and 4 bases from J, the junction contained 14 bases not matched to a gene. Germline assignment: CDR1 SGHDT and CDR2 YYEEEE.

This clone was seen a handful of times. V is TRBV6-1 and J is TRBJ1-5; no reliable D call. V dropped 5 bases and J dropped 4 bases, with 12 bases sitting between them. CDR3 size: 14 residues. Germline-derived CDR1 and CDR2 are MNHNS and SASEGT. The CDR3 here is CASSLGGGNQPQHF. CDR3 nucleotides: TGTGCCAGCAGTCTCGGAGGCGGGAATCAGCCCCAGCATTTT.

The rearrangement joins TRBV6-5 to TRBJ1-5; D might be TRBD1 (6 bases). The germline V gene encodes CDR1 MNHEY and CDR2 SVGAGI. Trimming cost V 6 bases and J 7 bases, with 16 bases left between them. The CDR3 contains 14 residues. CDR3 DNA: TGTGCCAGCAGCGCCCAAAGGGGGGGGCAGCCCCAGCATTTT. Amino acids: CASSAQRGGQPQHF.

This clone came up a few times. The CDR3 coding sequence is TGTGCCAGCAGCGCGGGAAGCGGGGTTAGCACAGATACGCAGTATTTT. Protein product: CASSAGSGVSTDTQYF. This chain connects TRBV9 to TRBJ2-3; 7 bases align to TRBD2. Germline assignment: CDR1 SGDLS and CDR2 YYNGEE. Unmatched junction bases numbered 7, after V lost 3 bases and J lost 0 bases. The CDR3 spans 16 residues.

The rearrangement joins TRBV7-9 to TRBJ2-7, with 7 bases that match TRBD2. The CDR3 contains 14 residues. J was trimmed by 3 bases and V by 3 bases; bases with no gene match: 5. CDR1 and CDR2 (germline): SEHNR, FQNEAQ (reference sequence). DNA of the CDR3: TGTGCCAGCAGCTTCGGCGGGAGTGGCTACGAGCAGTACTTC. Its translation: CASSFGGSGYEQYF.

The chain links TRBV28 to TRBJ1-1, with D perhaps TRBD1 (6 bases). V lost 1 base to trimming and J lost 9 bases, with 15 bases between them. The CDR3 length is 14 residues. Germline V gives CDR1 MDHEN, CDR2 SYDVKM. The CDR3 sequence: CASSLSRGSRQAFF. CDR3 DNA: TGTGCCAGCAGTTTATCCAGGGGAAGTCGTCAAGCTTTCTTT. The variable domain in full, with the rest retrieved from reference TRBV28 and TRBJ1-1, is DVKVTQSSRYLVKRTGEKVFLECVQDMDHENMFWYRQDPGLGLRLIYFSYDVKMKEKGDIPEGYSVSREKKERFSLILESASTNQTSMYLCASSLSRGSRQAFFGQGTRLTVV.

The chain carries TRBV5-6 and TRBJ2-7; 9 bases are shared with TRBD1. From germline, CDR1 is SGHDT and CDR2 YYEEEE. CDR3 length equals 15 residues. V dropped 1 base and J dropped 3; count of bases not matched to a gene: 5. The chain's CDR3 is CASSLTGTGFYEQYF. In DNA form, the CDR3 reads TGTGCCAGCAGCTTGACCGGGACAGGGTTCTACGAGCAGTACTTC. Complete variable domain (other parts from reference TRBV5-6 and TRBJ2-7): DAGVTQSPTHLIKTRGQQVTLRCSPKSGHDTVSWYQQALGQGPQFIFQYYEEEERQRGNFPDRFSGHQFPNYSSELNVNALLLGDSALYLCASSLTGTGFYEQYFGPGTRLTVT.

V is TRBV19 and J is TRBJ2-5, with 14 bases fitting TRBD2. CDR3 length: 16 residues. Looked up from germline, CDR1 is LNHDA and CDR2 is SQIVND (reference sequence). The ends lost 6 bases at V and 6 bases at J; junction bases unmatched: 9. The CDR3 sequence is CASSRGTSGSIKTQYF. CDR3 in DNA: TGTGCCAGTAGCCGGGGGACTAGCGGGAGTATAAAGACCCAGTACTTC.

The count of this clone is one. The chain links TRBV5-1 to TRBJ1-4; maybe TRBD1 (5 bases). Germline CDR1 SGHRS, CDR2 YFSETQ. V gave up 0 bases and J gave up 2 bases, with 11 bases separating them. The length of the CDR3 is 16 residues. The CDR3 DNA reads TGCGCCAGCAGCTTGGGTTTGCGGGGGACTAATGAAAAACTGTTTTTT. It yields the protein CASSLGLRGTNEKLFF.

This chain uses TRBV4-2 with TRBJ1-4; TRBD1 matches 8 bases. The germline CDR1 and CDR2 sequences are LGHNA and YNFKEQ. The length of the CDR3 is 16 residues. J lost 5 bases, V lost 4 bases, and 9 bases had no gene match. CDR3 sequence: CASSPRGGTGNEKLFF. The CDR3 nucleotides are TGTGCCAGCAGCCCCCGCGGCGGGACAGGAAATGAAAAACTGTTTTTT.

The CDR3 nucleotides read TGTGCCAGCAGTGAAGACGTGGGGGGTAGCAATGAGCAGTTCTTC. Translated, it gives CASSEDVGGSNEQFF. The chain joins TRBV6-1 to TRBJ2-1, with D tentatively TRBD2 (6 bases). V dropped 1 base and J dropped 6 bases, with 13 bases sitting between them. The germline V gene has CDR1 MNHNS and CDR2 SASEGT. The CDR3 length is 15 residues.

V gene TRBV9 combines with J gene TRBJ2-1, with 10 positions matching TRBD1. Germline CDR1 and CDR2: SGDLS and YYNGEE. V shed 3 bases, J shed 3 bases, and the junction held 9 bases outside the gene matches. The CDR3 runs to 17 residues. The CDR3 region is CASSAEGDRGYYNEQFF. The CDR3 DNA follows: TGTGCCAGCAGCGCAGAGGGGGACAGGGGATACTACAATGAGCAGTTCTTC.

This clone showed up just a few times. The chain employs TRBV28 and TRBJ2-7; possibly TRBD1 for D (6 bases). Trimming took 6 bases from V and 3 from J, leaving 15 bases between them. The CDR3 length is 14 residues. CDR1 MDHEN and CDR2 SYDVKM come from the germline V gene. CDR3: CASSLGQPGYEQYF. The CDR3 DNA is TGTGCCAGCAGCCTTGGACAGCCCGGCTACGAGCAGTACTTC.

J is TRBJ2-1 and V is TRBV19, with 10 bases lining up with TRBD2. Germline CDR1 reads LNHDA; CDR2 reads SQIVND (reference sequence). The CDR3 totals 16 residues. V gave up 6 bases and J gave up 1 base; unmatched junction bases: 6. The CDR3 spells CASRISSGSSYNEQFF. The CDR3 nucleotides read TGTGCCAGTAGAATTTCTAGCGGGAGTTCCTACAATGAGCAGTTCTTC.

The chain links TRBV5-1 to TRBJ2-7, with TRBD2 matching 8 bases. V gave up 4 bases and J gave up 5 bases; unmatched junction bases: 5. Per germline, CDR1 SGHRS and CDR2 YFSETQ. This CDR3 is 13 amino acids long. The CDR3 nucleotides read TGCGCCAGCAGCCCGGGAGGGGGTCACGAGCAGTACTTC. Translating gives CASSPGGGHEQYF. The complete variable domain, with remaining parts taken from reference TRBV5-1 and TRBJ2-7, reads KAGVTQTPRYLIKTRGQQVTLSCSPISGHRSVSWYQQTPGQGLQFLFEYFSETQRNKGNFPGRFSGRQFSNSRSEMNVSTLELGDSALYLCASSPGGGHEQYFGPGTRLTVT.

This clone was counted a few times. The chain is built from TRBV25-1 and TRBJ2-7; D perhaps matches TRBD1 (6 bases). Between the trimmed V and J ends, which lost 3 bases and 6 bases, there was a span of 15 bases. Per germline, CDR1 MGHDK and CDR2 SYGVNS. The CDR3 totals 14 residues. This CDR3 reads CASSDYRDTSEQYF. In nucleotides, the CDR3 is TGTGCCAGCAGTGATTACCGGGACACTTCCGAGCAGTACTTC.

The chain couples TRBV28 to TRBJ1-4, with D possibly TRBD1 on 6 matching bases. V was cut by 6 bases and J by 6 bases, with 20 bases left in between. The CDR3 is 16 residues long. Germline CDR1 reads MDHEN; CDR2 reads SYDVKM. The CDR3 nucleotides read TGTGCCAGCAGCGTACGAAGGGGGGGATGGGATGAAAAACTGTTTTTT. As protein: CASSVRRGGWDEKLFF.

This clone was seen a single time. The chain carries TRBV7-8 and TRBJ1-5; tentative D call: TRBD1 (5 bases). The germline V gene has CDR1 SGHVS and CDR2 FQNEAQ. The ends were cut back, 1 base at V and 1 base at J, with 14 bases in the middle. The length of the CDR3 is 17 residues. CDR3 coding DNA: TGTGCCAGCAGCTTAGGGGGGGGTAAGTGGAGCAATCAGCCCCAGCATTTT. This sequence encodes CASSLGGGKWSNQPQHF. Full variable domain (outside the CDR3, taken from reference TRBV7-8 and TRBJ1-5): GAGVSQSPRYKVAKRGQDVALRCDPISGHVSLFWYQQALGQGPEFLTYFQNEAQLDKSGLPSDRFFAERPEGSVSTLKIQRTQQEDSAVYLCASSLGGGKWSNQPQHFGDGTRLSIL.

V is TRBV10-3 and J is TRBJ1-5; tentative D call: TRBD1 (5 bases). Germline V gene sequence: CDR1 ENHRY, CDR2 SYGVKD. This CDR3 region has 14 residues. The ends were cut back, 4 bases at V and 4 bases at J, with 11 bases in the middle. CDR3 nucleotide sequence: TGTGCCATCAGTGGGGACTATGGAAATCAGCCCCAGCATTTT. Its protein product is CAISGDYGNQPQHF.

The gene calls are TRBV18 and TRBJ2-3; no definite D call. Per the germline V gene, CDR1 is KGHSH and CDR2 is LQKENI. This CDR3 is 13 amino acids long. V was clipped by 2 bases and J by 6 bases, with 9 bases between them. The CDR3 loop reads CASSPSLADTQYF. The CDR3 coding sequence is TGTGCCAGCTCACCAAGTCTTGCGGATACGCAGTATTTT.

This clone was observed once. This chain uses TRBV4-1 with TRBJ2-7, with 12 nucleotides matching TRBD2. This CDR3 is 17 amino acids long. From germline, CDR1 is MGHRA and CDR2 YSYEKL. The V gene end was trimmed by 4 bases and the J gene end by 3 bases; junction bases not matched to a gene: 10. Here the CDR3 reads CASSPGLAGGGGYEQYF. In nucleotides, the CDR3 is TGCGCCAGCAGCCCCGGGCTAGCGGGAGGGGGCGGCTACGAGCAGTACTTC.

Points on this clone: The sample carries other DNA sequences with the same CDR3. The genes are TRBV18 and TRBJ1-1; 8 bases fit TRBD1. Losses at the gene ends were 4 bases for V and 1 base for J; bases not matched to a gene: 11. The CDR3 is made up of 17 amino acids. Germline assignment: CDR1 KGHSH and CDR2 LQKENI. The chain's CDR3 is CASSLYSGQGGNTEAFF. Written as DNA, the CDR3 is TGTGCCAGCTCACTATACTCAGGACAGGGAGGGAACACTGAAGCTTTCTTT. Full variable domain (rest looked up from reference TRBV18 and TRBJ1-1): NAGVMQNPRHLVRRRGQEARLRCSPMKGHSHVYWYRQLPEEGLKFMVYLQKENIIDESGMPKERFSAEFPKEGPSILRIQQVVRGDSAAYFCASSLYSGQGGNTEAFFGQGTRLTVV.

The V call is TRBV6-1, the J call TRBJ2-7; 7 bases align to TRBD1. CDR3 length: 14 amino acids. Germline-derived CDR1 and CDR2 are MNHNS and SASEGT. The V and J ends lost 8 bases and 6 bases, in that order; junction bases with no gene match: 13. CDR3 amino acids: CASQPRTGGAEQYF. CDR3 DNA: TGTGCCAGCCAACCTAGGACAGGTGGGGCCGAGCAGTACTTC.